This entry lists 17 T cell receptor beta chains sequenced from one sample in a study of cytomegalovirus exposure and HLA in healthy donors. This PCR relied on a set of 60 Vbeta primers and 13 Jbeta primers. Assay used: immunoSEQ multiplex PCR; TCRdb lists only in-frame clones, some missing. Of 130,000 to 150,000 clones listed, roughly three quarters are singletons. The specimen sequenced was PBMCs. These receptors originate from a man younger than 35 in good health and CMV-seronegative.

This chain links TRBV27 with TRBJ2-4; 7 bases fit TRBD2. Trimming removed 2 bases from V and 4 bases from J; junction bases left unmatched: 2. Germline-derived CDR1 and CDR2 are MNHEY and SMNVEV (reference sequence). The length of the CDR3 is 14 residues. This CDR3 reads CASSLIGGKNIQYF. In nucleotides, the CDR3 is TGTGCCAGCAGTTTAATCGGGGGGAAAAACATTCAGTACTTC.

The chain has TRBV28 and TRBJ1-5, with 9 bases matching TRBD1. The CDR3 runs to 15 residues. V gave up 5 bases and J gave up 4 bases; unmatched junction bases: 6. The germline V gene has CDR1 MDHEN and CDR2 SYDVKM. The CDR3, as DNA: TGTGCCAGCAGTCCGCAACAGGGGGCTAATCAGCCCCAGCATTTT. Encoded protein: CASSPQQGANQPQHF.

The chain couples TRBV18 to TRBJ1-3; possibly TRBD1 for D (5 bases). Germline CDR1 and CDR2: KGHSH and LQKENI. The CDR3 runs 16 residues. The germline V and J ends were trimmed by 2 bases and 0 bases, with 11 bases remaining between them. Written as DNA, the CDR3 is TGTGCCAGCTCACCATTACAGGAGAGCTCTGGAAACACCATATATTTT. Translated: CASSPLQESSGNTIYF.

This clone was seen only a few times. The chain has TRBV19 and TRBJ1-5, with TRBD1 identical over 8 bases. CDR1 is LNHDA and CDR2 is SQIVND in the germline V gene (reference sequence). V shed 4 bases, J shed 0 bases, and the junction held 14 bases outside the gene matches. CDR3 size: 19 residues. As DNA, the CDR3 is TGTGCCAGTAGTACAAAACAAAACCGGGACAGGTATAGCAATCAGCCCCAGCATTTT. Residues: CASSTKQNRDRYSNQPQHF.

This clone was picked up a small number of times. This chain joins TRBV19 and TRBJ2-7, with TRBD1 matching 8 bases. CDR1 is LNHDA, CDR2 SQIVND, per germline (reference sequence). V was pared by 5 bases and J by 2 bases, with 8 bases of the junction left unmatched. The CDR3 loop spans 15 amino acids. This CDR3 is CASSVSGTGTYEQYF. The DNA for the CDR3 is TGTGCCAGTAGTGTCTCCGGGACAGGAACCTACGAGCAGTACTTC. Full variable domain (missing parts from reference TRBV19 and TRBJ2-7): DGGITQSPKYLFRKEGQNVTLSCEQNLNHDAMYWYRQDPGQGLRLIYYSQIVNDFQKGDIAEGYSVSREKKESFPLTVTSAQKNPTAFYLCASSVSGTGTYEQYFGPGTRLTVT.

In nucleotides, the CDR3 is TGTGCCAGCAGCTTAGCAGGGGGTTACGGCAATCAGCCCCAGCATTTT. Translated, it gives CASSLAGGYGNQPQHF. The gene calls are TRBV7-6 and TRBJ1-5, with a tentative D call TRBD1 (6 bases). V was pared by 0 bases and J by 2 bases, with 11 bases between. In germline, CDR1 is SGHVS, CDR2 FNYEAQ. The CDR3 runs to 16 residues.

Only a few counts were recorded for this clone. The chain combines TRBV29-1 with TRBJ2-7; D gene unclear. Between the trimmed V and J ends, which lost 5 bases and 3 bases, there was a span of 8 bases. The CDR3 contains 11 residues. Germline V gene lookup returns CDR1 SQVTM and CDR2 ANQGSEA. CDR3 loop: CSVSEIYEQYF. CDR3 coding DNA: TGCAGCGTTTCAGAAATCTACGAGCAGTACTTC.

This chain connects TRBV13 to TRBJ2-3; 13 bases line up with TRBD2. J was trimmed by 3 bases and V by 5 bases; bases with no gene match: 8. The CDR3 loop spans 17 amino acids. Per germline, CDR1 PRHDT and CDR2 FYEKMQ (reference sequence). CDR3 DNA: TGTGCCAGCAGCCTGGGACTAGCGGGATTACTAACAGATACGCAGTATTTT. Translation gives CASSLGLAGLLTDTQYF.

This clone was counted between two and nine times. The CDR3 DNA reads as TGCAGCGTTCAAACAGGGGCCACCGGGGAGCTGTTTTTT. As protein: CSVQTGATGELFF. V usage is TRBV29-1 and J usage is TRBJ2-2, with 7 bases aligning to TRBD1. Germline values: CDR1 SQVTM, CDR2 ANQGSEA. After removal of 5 bases from V and 4 bases from J, the junction contained 4 bases not matched to a gene. The CDR3 runs to 13 residues.

V usage is TRBV6-5 and J usage is TRBJ2-2; possibly TRBD2 for D (7 bases). The CDR3 spans 13 residues. Per the germline V gene, CDR1 is MNHEY and CDR2 is SVGAGI. Trimming removed 8 bases at V and 7 bases at J, with 14 bases between. The CDR3 region is CASSGGAGGELFF. The CDR3 DNA reads as TGTGCCAGCTCTGGGGGGGCGGGCGGGGAGCTGTTTTTT.

V usage is TRBV10-2 and J usage is TRBJ2-3, with 9 bases identical to TRBD2. The CDR3 sequence is 15 residues long. CDR1 is WSHSY and CDR2 is SAAADI in the germline V gene. V gave up 6 bases and J gave up 0 bases; unmatched junction bases: 4. In DNA form, the CDR3 reads TGCGCCAGCAGCCTAGCGGGGACTAGCACAGATACGCAGTATTTT. It encodes CASSLAGTSTDTQYF.

The V call is TRBV2, the J call TRBJ2-7; 11 nucleotides match TRBD1. Germline lookup yields CDR1 SNHLY and CDR2 FYNNEI. The CDR3 length is 14 residues. J was trimmed by 6 bases and V by 9 bases; bases with no gene match: 10. The CDR3 nucleotides read TGTGCCAGTGTGACCGGGACAGGGGGATCCGAGCAGTACTTC. Its translation is CASVTGTGGSEQYF.

V is TRBV18 and J is TRBJ1-2, with TRBD1 identical over 8 bases. The length of the CDR3 is 16 residues. V shed 2 bases, J shed 5 bases, and the junction held 10 bases outside the gene matches. The V gene's germline CDR1 is KGHSH and CDR2 LQKENI. The CDR3 coding sequence is TGTGCCAGCTCACCATGGCACCGGGACAGGACTTATGGCTACACCTTC. Encoded protein: CASSPWHRDRTYGYTF.

This clone was detected a few times. V usage is TRBV18 and J usage is TRBJ2-7, with a weak D call TRBD2 (5 bases). In germline, CDR1 is KGHSH, CDR2 LQKENI. This CDR3 is 14 amino acids long. V was trimmed by 2 bases and J by 3 bases, leaving 11 bases between them. The chain's CDR3 is CASSPAARGYEQYF. The CDR3 bases are TGTGCCAGCTCACCAGCTGCCCGGGGCTACGAGCAGTACTTC.

J is TRBJ2-7 and V is TRBV5-6; 7 positions agree with TRBD2. This CDR3 has 13 amino acids. J lost 0 bases, V lost 4 bases, and 1 base had no gene match. Germline lookup yields CDR1 SGHDT and CDR2 YYEEEE. CDR3 bases: TGTGCCAGCAGCACTAGCGCCTCCTACGAGCAGTACTTC. Protein: CASSTSASYEQYF.

This chain uses TRBV18 with TRBJ2-7; 15 bases agree with TRBD2. Germline V gene data show CDR1 as KGHSH and CDR2 as LQKENI. Trimming took 0 bases from V and 3 from J; bases not matched to a gene: 3. The CDR3 is 17 amino acids. The CDR3 spells CASSPPGLAGGRYEQYF. CDR3 bases: TGTGCCAGCTCACCACCGGGACTAGCGGGAGGCCGCTACGAGCAGTACTTC.

The chain has TRBV6-6 and TRBJ1-1, with D possibly matching TRBD1 (6 bases). V lost 6 bases and J lost 1, with 18 bases in between. This CDR3 has 16 amino acids. Germline lookup yields CDR1 MNHNY and CDR2 SVGAGI (reference sequence). The CDR3 DNA sequence: TGTGCCAGCAGCGGAATCGCATCGGGACAGAACACTGAAGCTTTCTTT. Translation gives CASSGIASGQNTEAFF.